What follows are 9 T cell receptor beta chains derived from one specimen sequenced in a study of blood T cell repertoires in COVID-19. Using immunoSEQ multiplex PCR, the repertoire was profiled, and TCRdb retains in-frame clones only, with some absent. The sample holds about 180,000 clones, less than 90% seen once. Source material: peripheral blood. The receptors here all came from a man between 65 and 85 years old with active or convalescent COVID-19.

The CDR3 protein is CASSLAPGHGYGYTF. The CDR3 DNA reads TGTGCCAGCAGCTTGGCTCCGGGACATGGATATGGCTACACCTTC. This chain joins TRBV11-2 and TRBJ1-2; weak D call: TRBD1 (6 bases). Germline values: CDR1 SGHAT, CDR2 FQNNGV. CDR3 length: 15 amino acids. The V gene lost 3 bases and the J gene lost 5 bases, with 16 bases spanning the gap. The whole variable domain, remainder taken from reference TRBV11-2 and TRBJ1-2, is EAGVAQSPRYKIIEKRQSVAFWCNPISGHATLYWYQQILGQGPKLLIQFQNNGVVDDSQLPKDRFSAERLKGVDSTLKIQPAKLEDSAVYLCASSLAPGHGYGYTFGSGTRLTVV.

The rearrangement links TRBV6-6 to TRBJ1-5; 7 positions match TRBD1. This CDR3 is built from 15 residues. Germline V gene sequence: CDR1 MNHNY, CDR2 SVGAGI (reference sequence). The junction had 8 bases not matched to a gene; V was cut back by 6 bases and J by 3 bases. The DNA for the CDR3 is TGTGCCAGCAGACGCGGGACAGAGACCAATCAGCCCCAGCATTTT. As protein: CASRRGTETNQPQHF.

The chain couples TRBV28 to TRBJ2-7; possible D gene TRBD2, 5 bases. This CDR3 spans 15 amino acids. The V gene's germline CDR1 is MDHEN and CDR2 SYDVKM. V was pared by 5 bases and J by 3 bases, with 17 bases between. CDR3 loop: CASSSRSTSNYEQYF. DNA for the CDR3: TGTGCCAGCAGTAGCAGGTCCACTAGTAACTACGAGCAGTACTTC.

The V gene is TRBV20-1, the J gene TRBJ1-1; no firm D call. There are 13 residues in the CDR3. The V end was cut by 3 bases, the J end by 1 base, with 9 bases between. Germline CDR1 and CDR2: DFQATT and SNEGSKA (reference sequence). The CDR3 DNA is TGCAGTGCTAGTTGGCAGGCGAACACTGAAGCTTTCTTT. The encoded protein is CSASWQANTEAFF.

For this clone: At one boundary the junction diverges from the germline segment, which might be a read error. V and J are TRBV7-7 and TRBJ2-5; TRBD2 aligns across 7 bases. Germline lookup yields CDR1 SSHAT and CDR2 FNYEAQ (reference sequence). The CDR3 runs 14 residues. CDR3: CASSLSLAEETQYF. As DNA, the CDR3 is TGTGCTAGCAGCTTGAGCCTAGCGGAAGAGACCCAGTACTTC. Using reference TRBV7-7 and TRBJ2-5 for the parts outside the CDR3, the full variable domain is GAGVSQSPRYKVTKRGQDVTLRCDPISSHATLYWYQQALGQGPEFLTYFNYEAQPDKSGLPSDRFSAERPEGSISTLTIQRTEQRDSAMYRCASSLSLAEETQYFGPGTRLLVL.

This sequence joins TRBV6-2 or TRBV6-3 and TRBJ2-7; D is unresolved. The CDR3 length is 15 residues. Per the germline V gene, CDR1 is MNHEY and CDR2 is SVGEGT. Trimming left V 2 bases short and J 0 bases short, with 11 bases between. The CDR3 reads CASSYGVVPSYEQYF. In DNA form, the CDR3 reads TGTGCCAGCAGTTACGGAGTGGTCCCCTCCTACGAGCAGTACTTC.

The rearrangement joins TRBV4-1 to TRBJ1-1; D is uncertain. This CDR3 is 12 amino acids long. The ends were cut back, 2 bases at V and 11 bases at J, with 12 bases in the middle. Germline CDR1 reads MGHRA; CDR2 reads YSYEKL. Here the CDR3 DNA reads TGCGCCAGCAGCCAAAATCTGAGGCGGGCTTTCTTT. This gives the protein CASSQNLRRAFF.

This clone was seen a handful of times. The V and J genes are TRBV30 and TRBJ2-7, with 7 bases lining up with TRBD1. The germline gives CDR1 GTSNPN, CDR2 SVGIG (reference sequence). Unmatched junction bases numbered 5, after V lost 6 bases and J lost 0 bases. There are 13 residues in the CDR3. CDR3 bases: TGTGCCTGTACCGGGACAGTCTCCTACGAGCAGTACTTC. This encodes CACTGTVSYEQYF.

The chain joins TRBV7-9 to TRBJ2-1; the match to TRBD2 covers 9 bases. The CDR3 has 15 amino acids. V was clipped by 1 base and J by 3 bases; unmatched bases: 1. CDR1 SEHNR and CDR2 FQNEAQ come from the germline V gene (reference sequence). The CDR3 nucleotides are TGTGCCAGCAGCTTAGGTAGCGGGAGCTACAATGAGCAGTTCTTC. Protein sequence: CASSLGSGSYNEQFF.